This T cell receptor (beta chain) is drawn from a study of T cell changes during pregnancy in multiple sclerosis. Assay: immunoSEQ multiplex PCR; the TCRdb copy retains only in-frame clones and omits some. Of more than 15,000 clones detected, more than 75% appear once; the ten largest clones hold roughly 14%. This clone is medium-sized (0.01 to 0.1%) by share. The V end was cut by 3 bases, the J end by 3 bases, with 11 bases between. The CDR3 is made up of 14 amino acids. Per germline, CDR1 GTSNPN and CDR2 SVGIG (reference sequence). The sequenced sample was CD8+ T cells from peripheral blood mononuclear cells, obtained in the third trimester of pregnancy. This sequence was found in a female donor in good health, enrolled as a control in a pregnancy study. J is TRBJ2-2 and V is TRBV30; a possible D gene is TRBD2 (6 bases). CDR3 residues: CAWRTGADTGELFF. As DNA, the CDR3 is TGTGCCTGGAGAACGGGAGCGGACACCGGGGAGCTGTTTTTT.